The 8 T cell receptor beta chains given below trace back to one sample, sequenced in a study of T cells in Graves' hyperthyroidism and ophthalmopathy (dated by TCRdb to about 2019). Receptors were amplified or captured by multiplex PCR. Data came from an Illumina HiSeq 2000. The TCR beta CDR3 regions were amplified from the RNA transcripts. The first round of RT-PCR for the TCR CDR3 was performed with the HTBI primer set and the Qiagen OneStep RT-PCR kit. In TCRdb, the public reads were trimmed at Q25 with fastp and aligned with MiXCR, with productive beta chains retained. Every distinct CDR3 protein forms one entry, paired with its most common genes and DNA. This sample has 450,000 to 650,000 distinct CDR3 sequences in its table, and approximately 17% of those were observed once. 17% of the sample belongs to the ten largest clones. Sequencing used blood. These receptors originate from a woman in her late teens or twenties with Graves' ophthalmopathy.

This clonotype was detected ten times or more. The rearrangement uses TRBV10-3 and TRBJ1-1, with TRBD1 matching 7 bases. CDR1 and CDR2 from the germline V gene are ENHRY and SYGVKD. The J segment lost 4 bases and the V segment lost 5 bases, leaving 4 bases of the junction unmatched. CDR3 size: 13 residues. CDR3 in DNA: TGTGCCATCAGTACGACAGGGACCACTGAAGCTTTCTTT. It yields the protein CAISTTGTTEAFF.

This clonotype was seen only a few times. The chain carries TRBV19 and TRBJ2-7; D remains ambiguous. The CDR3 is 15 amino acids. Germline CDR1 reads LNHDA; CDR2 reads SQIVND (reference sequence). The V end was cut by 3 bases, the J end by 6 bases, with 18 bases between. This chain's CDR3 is CASSIRRSSTGEQYF. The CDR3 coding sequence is TGTGCCAGTAGTATTCGGCGCTCCTCCACTGGCGAGCAGTACTTC.

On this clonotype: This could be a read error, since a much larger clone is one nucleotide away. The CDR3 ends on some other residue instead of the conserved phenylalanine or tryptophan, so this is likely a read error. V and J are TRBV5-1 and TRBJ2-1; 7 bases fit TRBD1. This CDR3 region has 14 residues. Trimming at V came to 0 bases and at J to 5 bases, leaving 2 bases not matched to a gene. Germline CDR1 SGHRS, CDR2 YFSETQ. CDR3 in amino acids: CASSLDRGHNEQFS. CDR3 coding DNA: TGCGCCAGCAGCTTGGACAGGGGCCACAATGAGCAGTTCTCC.

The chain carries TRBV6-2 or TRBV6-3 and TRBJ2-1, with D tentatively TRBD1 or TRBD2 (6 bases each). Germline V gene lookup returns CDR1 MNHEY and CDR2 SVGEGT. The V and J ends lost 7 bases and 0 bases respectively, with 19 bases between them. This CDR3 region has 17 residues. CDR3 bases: TGTGCCAGCACCGAGTGGGGGGCCTTAAGCTCCTACAATGAGCAGTTCTTC. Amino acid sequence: CASTEWGALSSYNEQFF.

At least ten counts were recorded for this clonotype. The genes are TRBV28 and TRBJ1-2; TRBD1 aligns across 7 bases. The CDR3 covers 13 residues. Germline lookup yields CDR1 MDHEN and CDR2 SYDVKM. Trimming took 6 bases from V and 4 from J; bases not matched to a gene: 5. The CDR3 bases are TGTGCCAGCAGCCCGACAGGGACCTATGGCTACACCTTC. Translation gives CASSPTGTYGYTF.

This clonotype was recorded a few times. In nucleotides, the CDR3 is TGTGCCAGCAGCCAAACAGGGACTCTTTGGGAGCAGTTCTTC. This translates into CASSQTGTLWEQFF. The V and J genes are TRBV14 and TRBJ2-1; either TRBD1 or TRBD2 may fit D (6 bases each). The CDR3 totals 14 residues. The V gene's germline CDR1 is SGHDN and CDR2 FVKESK. Trimming took 2 bases from V and 10 from J, leaving 15 bases between them.

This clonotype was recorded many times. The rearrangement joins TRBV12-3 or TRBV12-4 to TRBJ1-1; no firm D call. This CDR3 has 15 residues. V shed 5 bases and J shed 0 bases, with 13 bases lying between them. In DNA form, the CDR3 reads TGTGCCAGCAGTCGCGCCGGGATATTGAACACTGAAGCTTTCTTT. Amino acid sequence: CASSRAGILNTEAFF.

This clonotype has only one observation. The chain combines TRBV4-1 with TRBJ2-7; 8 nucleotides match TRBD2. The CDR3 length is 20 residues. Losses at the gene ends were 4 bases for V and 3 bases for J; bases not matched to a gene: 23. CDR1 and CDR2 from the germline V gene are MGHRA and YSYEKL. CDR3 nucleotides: TGCGCCAGCAGCCCGGAGGGACTAGACTACGATTCCGTTTCCGTCTACGAGCAGTACTTC. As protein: CASSPEGLDYDSVSVYEQYF.